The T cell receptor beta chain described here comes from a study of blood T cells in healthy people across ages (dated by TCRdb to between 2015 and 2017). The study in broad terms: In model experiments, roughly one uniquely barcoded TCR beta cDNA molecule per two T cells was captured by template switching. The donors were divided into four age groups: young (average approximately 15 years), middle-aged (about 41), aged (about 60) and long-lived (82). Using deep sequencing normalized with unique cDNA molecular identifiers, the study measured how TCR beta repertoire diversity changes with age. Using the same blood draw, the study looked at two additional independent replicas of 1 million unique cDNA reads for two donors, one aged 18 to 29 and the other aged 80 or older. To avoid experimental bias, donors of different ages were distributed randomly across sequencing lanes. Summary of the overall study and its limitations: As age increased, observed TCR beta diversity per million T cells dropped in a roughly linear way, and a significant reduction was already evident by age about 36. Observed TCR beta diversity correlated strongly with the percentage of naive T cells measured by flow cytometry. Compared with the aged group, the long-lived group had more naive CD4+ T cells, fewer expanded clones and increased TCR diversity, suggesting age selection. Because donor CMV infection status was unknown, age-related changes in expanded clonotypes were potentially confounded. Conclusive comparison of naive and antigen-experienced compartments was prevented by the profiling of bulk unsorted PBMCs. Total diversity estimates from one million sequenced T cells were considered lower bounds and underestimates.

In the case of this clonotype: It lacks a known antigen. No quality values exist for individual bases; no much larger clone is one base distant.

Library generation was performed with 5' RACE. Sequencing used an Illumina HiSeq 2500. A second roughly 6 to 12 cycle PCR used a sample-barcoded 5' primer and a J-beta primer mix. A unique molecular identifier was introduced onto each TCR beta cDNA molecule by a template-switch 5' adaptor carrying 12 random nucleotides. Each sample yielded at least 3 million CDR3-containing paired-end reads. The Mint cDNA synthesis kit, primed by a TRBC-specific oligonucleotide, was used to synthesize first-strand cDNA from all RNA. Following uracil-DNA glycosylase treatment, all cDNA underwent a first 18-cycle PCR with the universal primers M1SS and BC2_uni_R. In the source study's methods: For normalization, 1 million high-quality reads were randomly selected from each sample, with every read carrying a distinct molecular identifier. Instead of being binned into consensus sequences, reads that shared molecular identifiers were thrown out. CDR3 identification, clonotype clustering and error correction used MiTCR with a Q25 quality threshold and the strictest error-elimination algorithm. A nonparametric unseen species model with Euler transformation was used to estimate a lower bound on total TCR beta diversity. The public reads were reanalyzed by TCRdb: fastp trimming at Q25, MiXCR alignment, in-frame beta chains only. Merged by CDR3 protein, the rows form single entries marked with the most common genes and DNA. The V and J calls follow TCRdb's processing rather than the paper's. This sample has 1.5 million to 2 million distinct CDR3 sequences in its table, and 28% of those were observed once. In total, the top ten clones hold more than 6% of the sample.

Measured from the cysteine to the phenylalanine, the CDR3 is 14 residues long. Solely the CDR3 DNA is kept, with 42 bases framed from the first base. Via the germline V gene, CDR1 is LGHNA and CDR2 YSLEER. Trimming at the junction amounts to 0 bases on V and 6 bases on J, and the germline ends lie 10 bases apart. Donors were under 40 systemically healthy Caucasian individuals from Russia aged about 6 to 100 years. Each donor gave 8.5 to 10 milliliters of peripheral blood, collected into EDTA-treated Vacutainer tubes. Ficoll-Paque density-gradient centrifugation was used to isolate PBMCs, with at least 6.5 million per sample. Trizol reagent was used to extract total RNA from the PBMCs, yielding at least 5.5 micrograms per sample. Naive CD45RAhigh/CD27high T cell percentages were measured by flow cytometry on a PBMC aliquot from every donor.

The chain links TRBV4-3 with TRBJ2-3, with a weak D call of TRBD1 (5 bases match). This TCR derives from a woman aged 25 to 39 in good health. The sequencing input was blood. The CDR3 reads CASSQDRGQDTQYF. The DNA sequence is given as TGCGCCAGCAGCCAAGATAGGGGCCAGGATACGCAGTATTTT.